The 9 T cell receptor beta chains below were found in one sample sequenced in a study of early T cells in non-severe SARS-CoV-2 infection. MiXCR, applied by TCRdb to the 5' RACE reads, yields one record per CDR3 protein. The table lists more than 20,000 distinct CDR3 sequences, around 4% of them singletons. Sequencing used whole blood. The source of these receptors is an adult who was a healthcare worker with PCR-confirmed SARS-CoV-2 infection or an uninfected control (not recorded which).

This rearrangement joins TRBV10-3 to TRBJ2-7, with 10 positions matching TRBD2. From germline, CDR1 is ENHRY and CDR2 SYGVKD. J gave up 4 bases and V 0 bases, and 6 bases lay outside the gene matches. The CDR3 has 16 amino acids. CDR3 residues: CAISESTSGRVYEQYF. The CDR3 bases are TGTGCCATCAGTGAGTCGACTAGCGGGCGAGTATACGAGCAGTACTTC.

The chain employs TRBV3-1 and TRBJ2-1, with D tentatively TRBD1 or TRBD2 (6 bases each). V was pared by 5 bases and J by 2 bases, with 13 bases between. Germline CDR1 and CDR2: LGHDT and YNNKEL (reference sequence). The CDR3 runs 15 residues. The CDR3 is CASSSQGGPYNEQFF. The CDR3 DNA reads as TGTGCCAGCAGCAGCCAAGGGGGGCCCTACAATGAGCAGTTCTTC.

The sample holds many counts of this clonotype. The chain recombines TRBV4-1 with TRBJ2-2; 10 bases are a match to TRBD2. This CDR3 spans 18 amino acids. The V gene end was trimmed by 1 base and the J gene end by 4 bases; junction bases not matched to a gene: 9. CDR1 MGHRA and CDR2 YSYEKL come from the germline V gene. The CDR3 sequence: CASSQGVELAGTTGELFF. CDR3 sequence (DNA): TGCGCCAGCAGCCAAGGTGTCGAACTAGCGGGAACCACCGGGGAGCTGTTTTTT.

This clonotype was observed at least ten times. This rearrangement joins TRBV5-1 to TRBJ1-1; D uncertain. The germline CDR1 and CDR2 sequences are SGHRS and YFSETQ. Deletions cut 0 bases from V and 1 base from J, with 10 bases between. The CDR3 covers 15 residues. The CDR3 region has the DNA TGCGCCAGCAGCTTGGGTGAACTGCCGAACACTGAAGCTTTCTTT. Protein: CASSLGELPNTEAFF.

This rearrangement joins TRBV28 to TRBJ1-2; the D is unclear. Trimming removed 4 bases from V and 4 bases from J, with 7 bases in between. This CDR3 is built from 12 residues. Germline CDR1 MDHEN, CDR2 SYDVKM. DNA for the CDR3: TGTGCCAGCAGTTCTCAGAGCTATGGCTACACCTTC. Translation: CASSSQSYGYTF.

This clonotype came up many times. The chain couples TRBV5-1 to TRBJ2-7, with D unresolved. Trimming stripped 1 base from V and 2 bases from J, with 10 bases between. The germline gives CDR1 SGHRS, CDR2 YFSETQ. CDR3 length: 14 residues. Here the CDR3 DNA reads TGCGCCAGCAGCTTGAGAAAGGGAACCTACGAGCAGTACTTC. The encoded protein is CASSLRKGTYEQYF.

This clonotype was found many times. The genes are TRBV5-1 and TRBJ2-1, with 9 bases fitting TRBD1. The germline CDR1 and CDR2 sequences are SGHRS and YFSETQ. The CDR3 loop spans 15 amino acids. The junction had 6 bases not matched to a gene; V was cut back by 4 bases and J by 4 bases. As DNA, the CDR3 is TGCGCCAGCAGCCCCCTCGGGACAGGGTACAATGAGCAGTTCTTC. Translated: CASSPLGTGYNEQFF.

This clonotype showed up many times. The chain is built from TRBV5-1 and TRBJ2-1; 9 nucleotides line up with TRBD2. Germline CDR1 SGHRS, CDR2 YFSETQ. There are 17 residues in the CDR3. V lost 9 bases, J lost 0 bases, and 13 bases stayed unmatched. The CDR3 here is CATLGLSGGLSYNEQFF. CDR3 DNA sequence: TGCGCCACCCTAGGACTTAGCGGGGGCCTCTCCTACAATGAGCAGTTCTTC.

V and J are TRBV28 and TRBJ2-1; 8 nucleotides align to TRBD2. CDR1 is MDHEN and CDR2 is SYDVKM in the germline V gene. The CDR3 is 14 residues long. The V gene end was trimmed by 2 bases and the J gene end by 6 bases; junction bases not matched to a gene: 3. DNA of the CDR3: TGTGCCAGCAGTTTAGGACTAGCATTCAATGAGCAGTTCTTC. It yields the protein CASSLGLAFNEQFF.